The rows below give T cell receptor beta chains drawn from one sample of a study of blood T cell repertoires in COVID-19. Measured with immunoSEQ multiplex PCR; TCRdb has only the in-frame clones, and not every one. The table records 240,000 or so clones, 85% to 90% of them present only once. What was sequenced was PBMCs or T cells enriched from blood (not recorded which). All receptors come from a middle-aged man who had been exposed to COVID-19. The CDR3 runs from the conserved cysteine through the conserved F or W. D genes are given only for firm matches. The listing skips clone size in some rows; elsewhere it reads once, few, many or a size class.

size	V	length	J	D	CDR3	DNA
-	TRBV10-2	13	TRBJ1-2	TRBD1	CASNLGQAYGYTF	TGCGCCAGCAACCTGGGACAGGCCTATGGCTACACCTTC
once	TRBV12-5	18	TRBJ2-2	TRBD1	CASGLGQKTGTGSGELFF	TGTGCTAGTGGTTTAGGCCAAAAAACCGGGACAGGGTCCGGGGAGCTGTTTTTT
-	TRBV18	15	TRBJ1-1	-	CASSPRIGEDTEAFF	TGTGCCAGCTCACCACGGATAGGGGAGGACACTGAAGCTTTCTTT
-	TRBV5-1	17	TRBJ2-7	TRBD1	CASSLGPPGGASSEQYF	TGCGCCAGCAGCTTGGGTCCTCCAGGGGGCGCCTCCTCCGAGCAGTACTTC
-	TRBV24-1	13	TRBJ1-1	-	CATSDGATTEAFF	TGTGCCACCAGTGATGGAGCTACCACTGAAGCTTTCTTT
-	TRBV5-6	16	TRBJ2-5	TRBD2	CASSPVASGGSKTQYF	TGTGCCAGCAGCCCGGTGGCTAGCGGGGGGTCGAAGACCCAGTACTTC
-	TRBV11-2	13	TRBJ1-1	-	CASSLGGDTEAFF	TGTGCCAGCAGCTTAGGGGGAGATACTGAAGCTTTCTTT
-	TRBV7-3	15	TRBJ2-1	TRBD1	CASSLYRGPYNEQFF	TGTGCCAGCAGCTTATACAGGGGCCCCTACAATGAGCAGTTCTTC
-	TRBV7-2	14	TRBJ1-5	-	CASSPKRGQQPQHF	TGTGCCAGCAGCCCCAAGCGGGGCCAGCAGCCCCAGCATTTT
-	TRBV9	15	TRBJ2-5	TRBD2	CASSGVAGRGETQYF	TGTGCCAGCAGCGGAGTGGCGGGGAGGGGAGAGACCCAGTACTTC
-	TRBV19	15	TRBJ1-1	-	CASSKTGQMNTEAFF	TGTGCCAGTAGTAAAACAGGGCAAATGAACACTGAAGCTTTCTTT
-	TRBV7-2	16	TRBJ1-1	-	CASSLAFRDRLTEAFF	TGTGCCAGCAGCTTAGCTTTCAGGGATAGGTTGACTGAAGCTTTCTTT
-	TRBV5-1	14	TRBJ2-2	TRBD1	CASSPGQGVGELFF	TGCGCCAGCAGCCCCGGACAGGGTGTCGGGGAGCTGTTTTTT
-	TRBV3-1/TRBV3-2	18	TRBJ2-1	TRBD2	CASSQQTPSGLTYNEQFF	TGTGCCAGCAGCCAACAAACTCCTAGCGGGCTGACCTACAATGAGCAGTTCTTC
-	TRBV14	17	TRBJ1-4	-	CASSQASSGRAGEKLFF	TGTGCCAGCAGCCAAGCTTCGTCTGGCAGGGCTGGTGAAAAACTGTTTTTT
-	TRBV28	15	TRBJ2-3	-	CASSPAGDSSDTQYF	TGTGCCAGCAGTCCAGCCGGTGACAGCTCAGATACGCAGTATTTT
-	TRBV2	11	TRBJ2-5	-	CASSDSETQYF	TGTGCCAGCAGTGACTCGGAGACCCAGTACTTC
-	TRBV14	14	TRBJ1-1	-	CASSRQLSLSEAFF	TGTGCCAGCAGCCGACAGCTATCCCTCTCTGAAGCTTTCTTT